The 4 T cell receptor beta chains listed next were all sequenced from one sample in a study of blood T cell repertoires in COVID-19. Profiled with immunoSEQ multiplex PCR; TCRdb holds only in-frame clones, not every one. The table lists about 130,000 clones, about 89% of them singletons. The sequenced material came from peripheral blood. These receptors all stem from a middle-aged man with active or convalescent COVID-19.

This sequence joins TRBV29-1 and TRBJ1-2; no definite D call. Trimming removed 0 bases at V and 6 bases at J, with 5 bases between. Germline V gene sequence: CDR1 SQVTM, CDR2 ANQGSEA. This CDR3 is 11 amino acids long. Here the CDR3 reads CSVEDPDGYTF. CDR3 nucleotide sequence: TGCAGCGTTGAAGACCCGGATGGCTACACCTTC.

This rearrangement joins TRBV7-2 to TRBJ1-6, with 10 bases lining up with TRBD1. The trim removed 1 base at V and 6 bases at J, leaving 6 bases unmatched. The CDR3 consists of 17 residues. CDR1 is SGHTA and CDR2 is FQGNSA in the germline V gene. The CDR3, as DNA: TGTGCCAGCAGCTTAGTTGCGGGACAGGGGTTTAATTCACCCCTCCACTTT. It specifies CASSLVAGQGFNSPLHF.

The CDR3 sequence: CASSEASGSYEQYF. CDR3 bases: TGCGCCAGCAGTGAGGCTAGCGGCTCCTACGAGCAGTACTTC. The V and J genes are TRBV10-1 and TRBJ2-7; 7 bases agree with TRBD2. J gave up 0 bases and V 2 bases, and 1 base lay outside the gene matches. The germline CDR1 and CDR2 sequences are WNHNN and SYGVQD (reference sequence). The CDR3 loop spans 14 amino acids.

The chain carries TRBV5-4 and TRBJ1-5, with D perhaps TRBD1 (5 bases). The germline V gene encodes CDR1 SGHNT and CDR2 YYREEE (reference sequence). CDR3 length: 14 residues. Trimming took 4 bases from V and 3 from J, leaving 11 bases between them. The CDR3 DNA reads TGTGCCAGCAGCCTACGGGGGACCAATCAGCCCCAGCATTTT. Its protein is CASSLRGTNQPQHF. The variable domain in full, completed from reference TRBV5-4 and TRBJ1-5, reads ETGVTQSPTHLIKTRGQQVTLRCSSQSGHNTVSWYQQALGQGPQFIFQYYREEENGRGNFPPRFSGLQFPNYSSELNVNALELDDSALYLCASSLRGTNQPQHFGDGTRLSIL.